This is a list of T cell receptor beta chains from one sample in a study of patients and donors after allogeneic stem cell transplantation. Via MiXCR, TCRdb re-called the RT-PCR reads, giving one row per CDR3 protein. Among hundreds of thousands of distinct CDR3 sequences listed, around 15% were seen once. Material: blood, either unsorted or a sorted T cell fraction (not recorded which). These receptors came from a human donor who was either an allogeneic HSCT recipient or a stem cell or donor lymphocyte infusion donor (not recorded which). It is not recorded whose cells these are; they may come from a transplant donor. Each CDR3 is given with its conserved first and last residue. A D gene is named only where the DNA matches it firmly. The size of a clone is reported for some rows only, either as once, few or many, or as a class for expanded clones.

J: TRBJ2-2; size: -; D: TRBD2; V: TRBV19; DNA: TGCGCCAGTAGTAAGAAAAGCGGGAGCGTCACCGGGGAGCTGTTTTTT; CDR3: CASSKKSGSVTGELFF
J: TRBJ2-6; size: few; D: TRBD1; V: TRBV5-1; DNA: TGCGCCAGCAGCGCGGGACAGGGCAATACTGGGGCCAACGTCCTGACTTTC; CDR3: CASSAGQGNTGANVLTF
J: TRBJ1-6; size: -; D: -; V: TRBV12-3/TRBV12-4; DNA: TGTGCCAGCAGTTCCCGTCCTACCAGCAAGCATTCACCCCTCCACTTT; CDR3: CASSSRPTSKHSPLHF
J: TRBJ1-2; size: few; D: -; V: TRBV3-1; DNA: TGTGCCAGCAGCCAGGGTGGAGTGAACTATGGCTACACCTTC; CDR3: CASSQGGVNYGYTF
J: TRBJ1-2; size: few; D: TRBD1; V: TRBV24-1; DNA: TGTGCCACCAGTGATCCCTATTTAGGGGGCGAATATGGCTACACCTTC; CDR3: CATSDPYLGGEYGYTF
J: TRBJ1-2; size: once; D: -; V: TRBV5-8; DNA: TGTGCCAGCAGCCGCTCTCGTGGCAGCTACTATGGCTACACCTTC; CDR3: CASSRSRGSYYGYTF
J: TRBJ1-1; size: -; D: -; V: TRBV6-5; DNA: TGTGCCAGCGGTTCTCGGATGAACACTGAAGCTTTCTTT; CDR3: CASGSRMNTEAFF
J: TRBJ2-4; size: -; D: -; V: TRBV12-3/TRBV12-4; DNA: TGTGCCAGCAGTCGTTATTCTAGCGCACTAGCCAAAAACATTCAGTACTTC; CDR3: CASSRYSSALAKNIQYF
J: TRBJ2-1; size: few; D: TRBD2; V: TRBV9; DNA: TGTGCCAGCAGCGTAGGGGAGCGGGGGGGCAGGATTGAGCAGTTCTTC; CDR3: CASSVGERGGRIEQFF
J: TRBJ1-3; size: -; D: -; V: TRBV4-1; DNA: TGCGCCAGCAGCCAAGTGTCCGGAAACACCATATATTTT; CDR3: CASSQVSGNTIYF
J: TRBJ1-1; size: -; D: -; V: TRBV6-1; DNA: TGTGCCAGCACGCGAGGTGGGGGGCCGGCCACTGAAGCTTTCTTT; CDR3: CASTRGGGPATEAFF
J: TRBJ1-1; size: few; D: -; V: TRBV19; DNA: TGTGCCAGTAGGGAGCCTCGGACAGCCTTGAACACTGAAGCTTTCTTT; CDR3: CASREPRTALNTEAFF
J: TRBJ2-2; size: many; D: -; V: TRBV6-2/TRBV6-3; DNA: TGTGCCAGCAGTTACAGGGGTTCGAACACCGGGGAGCTGTTTTTT; CDR3: CASSYRGSNTGELFF
J: TRBJ1-2; size: few; D: TRBD1; V: TRBV12-3/TRBV12-4; DNA: TGTGCCAGCAGTTTAATGGCAGGGGGCTCCTATGGCTACACCTTC; CDR3: CASSLMAGGSYGYTF
J: TRBJ1-2; size: -; D: TRBD1; V: TRBV7-3; DNA: TGTGCCAGCAGCCCACAGGGGGCGGGGAATGGCTACACCTTC; CDR3: CASSPQGAGNGYTF
J: TRBJ2-2; size: few; D: -; V: TRBV20-1; DNA: TGCAGTGCTAGACTCCAGCTTTCCGGGGAGCTGTTTTTT; CDR3: CSARLQLSGELFF
J: TRBJ2-5; size: -; D: -; V: TRBV5-6; DNA: TGTGCCAGCAGCTTGCTGGGAGCCGGACAAGAGACCCAGTACTTC; CDR3: CASSLLGAGQETQYF
J: TRBJ2-1; size: many; D: -; V: TRBV6-1; DNA: TGTGCCAGCGGACCATGGGGGTCCTACAATGAGCAGTTCTTC; CDR3: CASGPWGSYNEQFF
J: TRBJ2-1; size: -; D: -; V: TRBV6-1; DNA: TGTGCCAGCAGTATAAATATCATCCGGGCCCTGAGCAATGAGCAGTTCTTC; CDR3: CASSINIIRALSNEQFF
J: TRBJ2-7; size: few; D: -; V: TRBV25-1; DNA: TGTGCCAGCAGTACATACGGTGGAGAGCAGTACTTC; CDR3: CASSTYGGEQYF
J: TRBJ1-2; size: -; D: -; V: TRBV20-1; DNA: TGCAGTGCTAGTGGGGGGGCAGGCTACACCTTC; CDR3: CSASGGAGYTF
J: TRBJ2-7; size: many; D: -; V: TRBV12-3/TRBV12-4; DNA: TGTGCCAGCAGCCCACAGGGTTTGGTCTACGAGCAGTACTTC; CDR3: CASSPQGLVYEQYF
J: TRBJ1-1; size: few; D: -; V: TRBV29-1; DNA: TGCAGCGTAGGAAACAGGGTGGAAGCTTTCTTT; CDR3: CSVGNRVEAFF
J: TRBJ1-1; size: -; D: -; V: TRBV5-1; DNA: TGCGCCAGCAGCTTGGGACAGGCCAAGAACACTGAAGCTTTCTTT; CDR3: CASSLGQAKNTEAFF
J: TRBJ1-2; size: -; D: -; V: TRBV5-1; DNA: TGCGCCAGCAGCCAGGACAGCCTCTATGGCTACACCTTC; CDR3: CASSQDSLYGYTF
J: TRBJ1-5; size: many; D: -; V: TRBV5-1; DNA: TGCGCCAGCAGCTTGTCTGGAAACAATCAGCCCCAGCATTTT; CDR3: CASSLSGNNQPQHF
J: TRBJ2-1; size: few; D: -; V: TRBV12-3/TRBV12-4; DNA: TGTGCCAGCAGCTCCCCCCGGGAGAACCGGAATGAGCAGTTCTTC; CDR3: CASSSPRENRNEQFF
J: TRBJ2-3; size: few; D: -; V: TRBV7-3; DNA: TGTGCCAGCAGCCAGTCCGGTCCAGATACGCAGTATTTT; CDR3: CASSQSGPDTQYF
J: TRBJ1-5; size: -; D: TRBD1; V: TRBV7-3; DNA: TGTGCCAGCAGCTCGGGACAGGGCTACCAACAGCCCCAGCATTTT; CDR3: CASSSGQGYQQPQHF
J: TRBJ2-5; size: many; D: -; V: TRBV4-1; DNA: TGCGCCAGCAGCCAAGTCAACAACGAGGAGACCCAGTACTTC; CDR3: CASSQVNNEETQYF
J: TRBJ2-7; size: -; D: -; V: TRBV20-1; DNA: TGCAGTGCTAGAGATTCCAGCAGGGGCTACGAGCAGTACTTC; CDR3: CSARDSSRGYEQYF
J: TRBJ2-1; size: -; D: TRBD2; V: TRBV20-1; DNA: TGCAGTGCTTCCGGGACTAGCGTTTACAATGAGCAGTTCTTC; CDR3: CSASGTSVYNEQFF
J: TRBJ2-1; size: few; D: -; V: TRBV6-1; DNA: TGTGCCAGCAGCCCCGGGGGGCCTGCAACCTACAATGAGCAGTTCTTC; CDR3: CASSPGGPATYNEQFF
J: TRBJ1-5; size: -; D: TRBD1; V: TRBV10-3; DNA: TGTGCCACCTCAGACAGGGAAGAACAGCCCCAGCATTTT; CDR3: CATSDREEQPQHF
J: TRBJ2-1; size: -; D: TRBD2; V: TRBV12-3/TRBV12-4; DNA: TGTGCCAGCAGTTTAGCGAGGGGCGGGGGGGCGAACAATGAGCAGTTCTTC; CDR3: CASSLARGGGANNEQFF
J: TRBJ2-1; size: -; D: -; V: TRBV7-9; DNA: TGTGCCAGCAGCTCTCTAGCGAACGAGCAGTTCTTC; CDR3: CASSSLANEQFF
J: TRBJ2-2; size: few; D: -; V: TRBV5-1; DNA: TGCGCCAGCAGCTTGGCAGCCTACACCGGGGAGCTGTTTTTT; CDR3: CASSLAAYTGELFF
J: TRBJ2-1; size: -; D: -; V: TRBV20-1; DNA: TGCAGTGCTAGCCACAGAGAACACAGCAATGAGCAGTTCTTC; CDR3: CSASHREHSNEQFF
J: TRBJ2-7; size: -; D: TRBD2; V: TRBV3-1; DNA: TGTGCCAGCAGCCAAACAGGACTAGCGGGAGGACTTCCCCTCGACGAGCAGTACTTC; CDR3: CASSQTGLAGGLPLDEQYF
J: TRBJ2-1; size: -; D: TRBD2; V: TRBV14; DNA: TGTGCCAGCACCGCGACTAGCGGGATTCCTAATGAGCAGTTCTTC; CDR3: CASTATSGIPNEQFF
J: TRBJ2-7; size: few; D: -; V: TRBV6-2/TRBV6-3; DNA: TGTGCCAGCAGTTCACGCCTCCCCTACGAGCAGTACTTC; CDR3: CASSSRLPYEQYF
J: TRBJ2-5; size: few; D: -; V: TRBV5-5; DNA: TGTGCCAGCAGCTTGGCCACCGGGACAATAGAGACCCAGTACTTC; CDR3: CASSLATGTIETQYF
J: TRBJ1-2; size: -; D: -; V: TRBV9; DNA: TGTGCCAGCAGCGTAGGAGGGGCGGGGGCCTATGGCTACACCTTC; CDR3: CASSVGGAGAYGYTF
J: TRBJ2-3; size: -; D: -; V: TRBV20-1; DNA: TGCAGTGCTAGAGGTGGCGGCTCCCGCTGGGATACGCAGTATTTT; CDR3: CSARGGGSRWDTQYF
J: TRBJ1-2; size: few; D: -; V: TRBV4-3; DNA: TGCGCCAGCAGCCCACGTGGAGGTATGGGCTACACCTTC; CDR3: CASSPRGGMGYTF
J: TRBJ1-5; size: -; D: -; V: TRBV12-3/TRBV12-4; DNA: TGTGCCAGCAGTCCAAACCCCCGGGAGGGGGGTCAGCCCCAGCATTTT; CDR3: CASSPNPREGGQPQHF
J: TRBJ1-5; size: few; D: -; V: TRBV20-1; DNA: TGCAGTGCGCCGACAGGCGGGGGTCAGCCCCAGCATTTT; CDR3: CSAPTGGGQPQHF
J: TRBJ2-7; size: -; D: TRBD2; V: TRBV24-1; DNA: TGTGCCACCGCGCCTAGCGGGAGAACGCGCAGCGAGCAGTACTTC; CDR3: CATAPSGRTRSEQYF
J: TRBJ2-1; size: once; D: -; V: TRBV6-1; DNA: TGTGCCAGCAGATCAACCGGGACCCAGCGGTCCTACAATGAGCAGTTCTTC; CDR3: CASRSTGTQRSYNEQFF
J: TRBJ2-1; size: few; D: -; V: TRBV5-1; DNA: TGCGCCAGCAGCCGCACCGGGGATGAGCAGTTCTTC; CDR3: CASSRTGDEQFF
J: TRBJ2-3; size: -; D: TRBD2; V: TRBV7-6; DNA: TGTGCCAGCAGTCCCCGTGGTAGCGGGAAGGCAGATACGCAGTATTTT; CDR3: CASSPRGSGKADTQYF